This paragraph covers one T cell receptor (beta chain) sequence. These data belong to a study of cytomegalovirus exposure and HLA in healthy donors. Primers: 60 Vbeta forward and 13 Jbeta reverse. Profiled with immunoSEQ multiplex PCR; TCRdb holds only in-frame clones, not every one. This table holds about 190,000 clones, approximately 86% found once. The V gene end was trimmed by 4 bases and the J gene end by 5 bases; junction bases not matched to a gene: 5. The CDR3 contains 13 residues. Germline assignment: CDR1 SQVTM and CDR2 ANQGSEA. The V and J genes are TRBV29-1 and TRBJ2-5; 9 bases are a match to TRBD1. This TCR came from a young woman in good health and CMV-seronegative. Sequencing was performed on PBMCs. This CDR3 is CSVGGGQGETQYF. CDR3 DNA sequence: TGCAGCGTTGGGGGGGGACAGGGCGAGACCCAGTACTTC.